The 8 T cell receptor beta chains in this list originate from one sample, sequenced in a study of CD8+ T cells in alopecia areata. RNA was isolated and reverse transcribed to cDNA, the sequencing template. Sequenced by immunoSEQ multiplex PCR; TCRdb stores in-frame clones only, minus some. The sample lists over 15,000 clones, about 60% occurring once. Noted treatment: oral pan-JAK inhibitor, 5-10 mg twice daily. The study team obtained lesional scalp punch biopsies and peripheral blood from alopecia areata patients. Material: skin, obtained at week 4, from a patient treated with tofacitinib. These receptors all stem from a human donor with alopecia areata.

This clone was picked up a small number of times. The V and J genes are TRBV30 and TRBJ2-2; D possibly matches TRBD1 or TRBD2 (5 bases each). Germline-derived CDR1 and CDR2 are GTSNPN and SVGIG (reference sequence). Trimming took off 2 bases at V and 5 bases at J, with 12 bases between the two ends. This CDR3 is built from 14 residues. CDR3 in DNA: TGTGCCTGGAGTAGAGGGGCCGGGACCGGGGAGCTGTTTTTT. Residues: CAWSRGAGTGELFF. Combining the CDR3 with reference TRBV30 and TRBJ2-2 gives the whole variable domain SQTIHQWPATLVQPVGSPLSLECTVEGTSNPNLYWYRQAAGRGLQLLFYSVGIGQISSEVPQNLSASRPQDRQFILSSKKLLLSDSGFYLCAWSRGAGTGELFFGEGSRLTVL.

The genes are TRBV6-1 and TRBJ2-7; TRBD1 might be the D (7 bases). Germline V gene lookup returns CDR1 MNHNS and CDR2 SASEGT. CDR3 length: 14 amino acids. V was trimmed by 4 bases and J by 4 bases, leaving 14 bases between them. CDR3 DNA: TGTGCCAGCAGTGTCGGGGGACAGATTTACGAGCAGTACTTC. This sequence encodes CASSVGGQIYEQYF.

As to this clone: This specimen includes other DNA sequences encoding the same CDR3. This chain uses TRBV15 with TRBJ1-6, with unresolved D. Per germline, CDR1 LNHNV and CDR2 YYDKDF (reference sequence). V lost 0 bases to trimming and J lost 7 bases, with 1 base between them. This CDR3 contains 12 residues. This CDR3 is CATSRENSPLHF. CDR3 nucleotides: TGTGCCACCAGCAGAGAGAATTCACCCCTCCACTTT.

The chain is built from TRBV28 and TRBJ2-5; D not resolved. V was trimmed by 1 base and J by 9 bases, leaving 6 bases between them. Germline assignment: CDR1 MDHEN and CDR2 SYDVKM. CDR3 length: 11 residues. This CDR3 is CASSLSGAQYF. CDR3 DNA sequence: TGTGCCAGCAGTTTATCCGGCGCCCAGTACTTC.

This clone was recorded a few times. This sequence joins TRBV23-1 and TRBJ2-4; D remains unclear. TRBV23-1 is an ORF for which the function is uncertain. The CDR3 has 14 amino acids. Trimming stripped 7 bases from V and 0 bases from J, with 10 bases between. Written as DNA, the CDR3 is TGCGCCAGCACCAATCCAATAGCCAAAAACATTCAGTACTTC. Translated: CASTNPIAKNIQYF.

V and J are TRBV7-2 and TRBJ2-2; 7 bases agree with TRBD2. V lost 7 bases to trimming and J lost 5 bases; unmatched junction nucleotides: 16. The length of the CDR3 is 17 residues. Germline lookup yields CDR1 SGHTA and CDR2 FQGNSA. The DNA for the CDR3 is TGTGCCAGCACCCCATCGGGGGGTAGGAGTGGGACCGGGGAGCTGTTTTTT. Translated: CASTPSGGRSGTGELFF.

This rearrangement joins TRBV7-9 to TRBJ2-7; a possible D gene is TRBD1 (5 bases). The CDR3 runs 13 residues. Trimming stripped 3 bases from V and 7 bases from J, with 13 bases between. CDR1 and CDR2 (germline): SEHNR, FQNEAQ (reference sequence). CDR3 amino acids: CASSFGAEPEQYF. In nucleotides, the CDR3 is TGTGCCAGCAGCTTTGGGGCGGAGCCGGAGCAGTACTTC.

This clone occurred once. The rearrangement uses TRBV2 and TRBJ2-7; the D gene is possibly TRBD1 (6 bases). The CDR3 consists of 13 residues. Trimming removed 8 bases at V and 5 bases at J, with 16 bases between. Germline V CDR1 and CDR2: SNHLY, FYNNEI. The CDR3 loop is CASVLRGVNEQYF. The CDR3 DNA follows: TGTGCCAGCGTGCTCAGGGGAGTCAACGAGCAGTACTTC.